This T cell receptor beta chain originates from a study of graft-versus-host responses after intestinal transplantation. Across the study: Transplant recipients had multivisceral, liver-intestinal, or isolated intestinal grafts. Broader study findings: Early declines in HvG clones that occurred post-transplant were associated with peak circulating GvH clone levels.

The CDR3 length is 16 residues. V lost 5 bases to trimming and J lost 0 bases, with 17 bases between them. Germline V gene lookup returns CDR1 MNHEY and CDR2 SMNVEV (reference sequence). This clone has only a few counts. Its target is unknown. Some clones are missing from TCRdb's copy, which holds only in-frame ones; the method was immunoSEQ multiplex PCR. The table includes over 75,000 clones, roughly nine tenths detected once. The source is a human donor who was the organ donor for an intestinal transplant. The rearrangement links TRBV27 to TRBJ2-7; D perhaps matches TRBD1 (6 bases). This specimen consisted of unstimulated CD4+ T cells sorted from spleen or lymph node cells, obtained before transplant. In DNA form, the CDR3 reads TGTGCCAGCAGTCCCTACTTGACAGGAAGCTCCTACGAGCAGTACTTC. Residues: CASSPYLTGSSYEQYF.